The entry below describes one T cell receptor (beta chain). There are 16 residues in the CDR3. V shed 4 bases and J 7 bases; nucleotides not matched to a gene: 14. Germline V CDR1 and CDR2: SGHNT, YYREEE (reference sequence). This specimen belongs to a study of blood T cell repertoires in COVID-19. The wider study: Sample material is recorded as cDNA or gDNA derived from T cells, B-cell-depleted T cells, or PBMCs.

Sequenced by immunoSEQ multiplex PCR; TCRdb stores in-frame clones only, minus some. The data show under 110,000 clones, with 92% seen just once and 4.5% to 6% held by the top ten. The chain links TRBV5-4 to TRBJ2-1; 7 nucleotides match TRBD2. The sequence derives from a man aged 50 to 60 with active COVID-19. Sequencing was done on a sample of peripheral blood. This chain's CDR3 is CASSREDATSGNEQFF. The CDR3 DNA is TGTGCCAGCAGCCGGGAGGACGCGACTAGTGGTAATGAGCAGTTCTTC.